The source of this T cell receptor beta chain is a study of blood T cell repertoires in COVID-19. Study-wide context: Spain, Italy and the United States supplied samples that represented acute and convalescent COVID-19. In each case, the material was cDNA or gDNA derived from T cells, B-cell-depleted T cells, or PBMCs.

Data came from immunoSEQ multiplex PCR; TCRdb stores just in-frame clones and leaves some out. The sample carries about 260,000 clones, 83% recorded once. CDR1 LGHNA and CDR2 YSLEER come from the germline V gene. CDR3 length: 16 amino acids. The V segment lost 0 bases and the J segment 7 bases; nucleotides outside the gene matches: 10. The sequencing input was peripheral blood. This chain uses TRBV4-3 with TRBJ2-7; 9 bases match TRBD1. This sequence originates from a woman between 45 and 60 years old who had recovered from COVID-19. CDR3 residues: CASSQDWTGATREQYF. CDR3 DNA sequence: TGCGCCAGCAGCCAAGATTGGACAGGGGCCACCCGGGAGCAGTACTTC.